This T cell receptor (beta chain) was identified during a study of blood T cell repertoires in COVID-19 (dated by TCRdb to between 2020 and 2021). For context, the study as a whole: Samples from collaborators originated in the United States, Italy and Spain and spanned both the acute and convalescent phases of COVID-19. The material from the prospective study consisted of cDNA or gDNA derived from T cells, B-cell-depleted T cells, or PBMCs. The dataset comprised deeply sampled blood TCRbeta repertoires from subjects exposed to, actively infected with, or recovered from COVID-19. The repertoires were made available in a free public database intended to serve as a resource for research on the immune response to SARS-CoV-2. Samples came from the ongoing ImmuneRACE study (first 160 participants) plus 1,254 subjects from 6 global collaborators. Sample metadata almost always included a de-identified subject ID, COVID-19 status, age in years and sex. Where available, HLA class I and class II types were obtained from metadata supplied by the sample provider rather than from assay-based typing. Here is what the overall study found, with its caveats: The amount of clinical and demographic metadata varied by source and participant and was provided uncurated.

Compared with germline, V lacks 10 bases and J lacks 5 bases; bases without a gene match: 17. CDR3 length: 16 amino acids, cysteine to phenylalanine. Of all the DNA, just the CDR3 is kept, 48 bases in frame from base 1. The CDR1 and CDR2 encoded by the germline V gene are SNHLY and FYNNEI. TCRbeta CDR3 regions were amplified from genomic DNA using the immunoSEQ Assay, a bias-controlled multiplex PCR. Concerning the study's data processing: Nucleated cell counts per sample were estimated from amplification of reference gene primers within the assay. To quantify the absolute abundance of each unique TCRbeta CDR3 rearrangement, sequence reads were collapsed and filtered. For each sample, productive Simpson clonality was calculated by taking the square root of Simpson's diversity index across productive rearrangements. Not all clones reach the TCRdb copy of this immuneACCESS table, which keeps in-frame sequences only. Checked studies attribute under half of the gap to unresolved V genes and leave the rest unexplained. The DNA was the basis for D and trimming; V, J and clone size are from that table. The sample has just over 250,000 clones on record, 88% of them singletons. In total, the top ten clones hold approximately 3.8% of the sample.

A second Seattle source provided samples from volunteer blood donors who had recovered from COVID-19. Each collaborating institution followed its own protocols to collect whole blood in K2EDTA tubes. Collaborator samples were shipped for TCRbeta analysis as frozen whole blood, isolated PBMCs, or DNA extracted from either sample type. This clone was found a few times. What this receptor recognizes is not known. No base quality values were provided; no much bigger clone lies one nucleotide off. Recombination linked TRBV2 to TRBJ1-1, with 9 junctional bases fitting TRBD1. The TCR sequence derives from a man between 60 and 70 years old who had recovered from COVID-19. What was sequenced was peripheral blood. The DNA reads as follows: TGTGCCACACAAGACAGGGGGTTTTCGGAGGGGACTGAAGCTTTCTTT. Translated, this is CATQDRGFSEGTEAFF. With the portions outside the CDR3 filled from the reference TRBV2 and TRBJ1-1 genes, the complete variable region becomes EPEVTQTPSHQVTQMGQEVILRCVPISNHLYFYWYRQILGQKVEFLVSFYNNEISEKSEIFDDQFSVERPDGSNFTLKIRSTKLEDSAMYFCATQDRGFSEGTEAFFGQGTRLTVV.